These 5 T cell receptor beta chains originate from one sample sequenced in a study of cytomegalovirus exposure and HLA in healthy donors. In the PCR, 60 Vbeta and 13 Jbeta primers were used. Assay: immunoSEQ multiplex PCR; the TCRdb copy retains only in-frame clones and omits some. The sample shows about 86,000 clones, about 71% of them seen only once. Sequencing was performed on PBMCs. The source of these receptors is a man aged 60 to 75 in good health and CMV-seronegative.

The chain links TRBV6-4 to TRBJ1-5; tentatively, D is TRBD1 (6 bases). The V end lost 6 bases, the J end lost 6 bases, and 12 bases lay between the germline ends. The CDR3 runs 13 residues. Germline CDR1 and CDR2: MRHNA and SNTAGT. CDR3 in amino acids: CASSPGAAQPQHF. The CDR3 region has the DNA TGTGCCAGCAGCCCAGGGGCGGCTCAGCCCCAGCATTTT.

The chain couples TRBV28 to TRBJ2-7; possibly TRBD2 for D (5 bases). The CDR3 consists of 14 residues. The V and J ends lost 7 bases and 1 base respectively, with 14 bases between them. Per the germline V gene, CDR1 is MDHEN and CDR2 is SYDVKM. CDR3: CASKAAGWSYEQYF. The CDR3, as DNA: TGTGCCAGCAAAGCGGCCGGATGGTCCTACGAGCAGTACTTC.

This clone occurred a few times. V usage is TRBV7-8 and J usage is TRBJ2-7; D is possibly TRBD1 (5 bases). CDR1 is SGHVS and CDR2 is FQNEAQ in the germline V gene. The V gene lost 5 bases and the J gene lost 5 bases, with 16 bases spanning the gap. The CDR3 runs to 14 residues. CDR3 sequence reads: CASSPHTTTDEQYF. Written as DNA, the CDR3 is TGTGCCAGCAGCCCCCACACTACGACAGACGAGCAGTACTTC.

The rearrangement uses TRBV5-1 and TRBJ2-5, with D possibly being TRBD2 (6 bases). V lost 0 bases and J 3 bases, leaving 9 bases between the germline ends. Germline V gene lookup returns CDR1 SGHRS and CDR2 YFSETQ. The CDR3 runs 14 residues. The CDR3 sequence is CASSLGWGEETQYF. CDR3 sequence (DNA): TGCGCCAGCAGCTTGGGATGGGGGGAAGAGACCCAGTACTTC.

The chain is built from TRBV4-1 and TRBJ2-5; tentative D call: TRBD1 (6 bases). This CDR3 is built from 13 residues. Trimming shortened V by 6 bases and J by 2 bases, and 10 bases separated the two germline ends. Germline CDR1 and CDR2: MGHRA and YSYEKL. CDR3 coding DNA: TGCGCCAGCAGTCGACAGGTTCAAGAGACCCAGTACTTC. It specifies CASSRQVQETQYF.